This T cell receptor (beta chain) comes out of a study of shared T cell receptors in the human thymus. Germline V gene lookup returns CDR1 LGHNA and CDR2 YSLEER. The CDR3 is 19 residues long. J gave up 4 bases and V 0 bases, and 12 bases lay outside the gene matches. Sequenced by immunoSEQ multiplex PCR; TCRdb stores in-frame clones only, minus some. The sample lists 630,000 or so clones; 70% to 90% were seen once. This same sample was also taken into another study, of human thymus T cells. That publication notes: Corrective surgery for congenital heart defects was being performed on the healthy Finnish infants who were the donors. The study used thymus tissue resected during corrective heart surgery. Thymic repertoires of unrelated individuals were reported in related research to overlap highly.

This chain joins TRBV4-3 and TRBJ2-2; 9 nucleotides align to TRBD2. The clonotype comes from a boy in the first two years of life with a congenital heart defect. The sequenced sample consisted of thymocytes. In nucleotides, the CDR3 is TGCGCCAGCAGCCAAGAGGGGGCGCGGGAGGGCCGGGTCACCGGGGAGCTGTTTTTT. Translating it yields CASSQEGAREGRVTGELFF.